The clone carrying this TCR beta chain was found a few times. Its antigen remains unidentified. Preparation of the TCRbeta library involved a method that used unique molecular identifiers. TCRdb fed the PCR reads into MiXCR, producing one record per CDR3 protein. The sample shows approximately 190,000 distinct CDR3 sequences, approximately 6% of them seen only once. In germline, CDR1 is MDHEN, CDR2 SYDVKM. The CDR3 runs 13 residues. Trimming shortened V by 5 bases and J by 4 bases, and 9 bases separated the two germline ends. The source of the sample is a study of T-cell reconstitution after alpha-beta-depleted transplantation in children. Study-wide results and limits: Recipient T cells and thymic progenitors that survived gave rise to the high TCRbeta diversity observed at day 60 in some patients. Diversity and T-cell counts at one year after transplant derived mostly from new T cells. Alpha-beta T cells present about two months after transplant were reported to originate from several hundred expanded graft clones.

This sequence originates from a girl less than two years old with combined immunodeficiency, due to receive a stem cell transplant. V gene TRBV28 combines with J gene TRBJ1-5; no definite D call. The material sequenced was PBMCs, taken before TCRalphabeta/CD19-depleted stem cell transplant. The CDR3 nucleotides are TGTGCCAGCAGTGGAGACTGGAATCAGCCCCAGCATTTT. Protein sequence: CASSGDWNQPQHF.